These T cell receptor beta chains were read from a single sample in a study of cytomegalovirus exposure and HLA in healthy donors. This table comes from immunoSEQ multiplex PCR, and its TCRdb copy is limited to in-frame clones, with some not included. The sample holds approximately 100,000 clones. Sequencing was carried out using PBMCs. These receptors came from a man aged 45-65 years in good health and CMV-seronegative. CDR3s include the opening cysteine and the closing phenylalanine or tryptophan. The order of the fields is CDR3 DNA, CDR3 protein, V gene, D gene, J gene. The D gene is left open where the match is weak.

cdr3_nt: TGTGCCAGCAGCCGTACTAGCGGGAGGGCTTACGAGCAGTACTTC
cdr3_aa: CASSRTSGRAYEQYF
v_call: TRBV7-6
d_call: TRBD2
j_call: TRBJ2-7

cdr3_nt: TGCGCCAGCAGCCTGGGTGGGGCCGCGGGGACCGGGGAGCTGTTTTTT
cdr3_aa: CASSLGGAAGTGELFF
v_call: TRBV5-1
d_call: .
j_call: TRBJ2-2

cdr3_nt: TGTGCCAGCAGTTACGGTAGAGGGAACACTGAAGCTTTCTTT
cdr3_aa: CASSYGRGNTEAFF
v_call: TRBV6-5
d_call: .
j_call: TRBJ1-1

cdr3_nt: TGCAGCGTCGGGGGACTAGCGGCCCAAGAGACCCAGTACTTC
cdr3_aa: CSVGGLAAQETQYF
v_call: TRBV29-1
d_call: TRBD2
j_call: TRBJ2-5

cdr3_nt: TGTGCCAGTACCACGGGACTAGCGGGGGCTAGAGATACGCAGTATTTT
cdr3_aa: CASTTGLAGARDTQYF
v_call: TRBV19
d_call: TRBD2
j_call: TRBJ2-3

cdr3_nt: TGTGCCAGCAGGGTTGGTCGGTCCACCACAGATACGCAGTATTTT
cdr3_aa: CASRVGRSTTDTQYF
v_call: TRBV6-1
d_call: .
j_call: TRBJ2-3

cdr3_nt: TGTGCCAGCAAAGGACTTAGCCCCTACAATGAGCAGTTCTTC
cdr3_aa: CASKGLSPYNEQFF
v_call: TRBV28
d_call: .
j_call: TRBJ2-1

cdr3_nt: TGCGCCAGCCTAGCGTCCTTGGGGCGAGTAAGCTCCTACGAGCAGTACTTC
cdr3_aa: CASLASLGRVSSYEQYF
v_call: TRBV10-2
d_call: .
j_call: TRBJ2-7

cdr3_nt: TGCGCCAGCAGTTTAGACAGGCCTGGCGGGGAGCTGTTTTTT
cdr3_aa: CASSLDRPGGELFF
v_call: TRBV5-1
d_call: .
j_call: TRBJ2-2

cdr3_nt: TGTGCCAGCAGCTTCGGAAACAGGGGAGTAAAGTACGAGCAGTACTTC
cdr3_aa: CASSFGNRGVKYEQYF
v_call: TRBV5-6
d_call: TRBD1
j_call: TRBJ2-7

cdr3_nt: TGTGCCAGCAGCCAGACAGGGACAACTAACTATGGCTACACCTTC
cdr3_aa: CASSQTGTTNYGYTF
v_call: TRBV4-2
d_call: TRBD1
j_call: TRBJ1-2

cdr3_nt: TGTGCCAGCAGTTTAGCGGGAGTTGATGAGACCCAGTACTTC
cdr3_aa: CASSLAGVDETQYF
v_call: TRBV5-4
d_call: TRBD2
j_call: TRBJ2-5

cdr3_nt: TGTGCTAGTGGTTTGACAGGGTTGGGGGAGCAGTACTTC
cdr3_aa: CASGLTGLGEQYF
v_call: TRBV12-5
d_call: .
j_call: TRBJ2-7

cdr3_nt: TGTGCCAGCGGGCCGGCCGAAGATTATGAGCAGTTCTTC
cdr3_aa: CASGPAEDYEQFF
v_call: TRBV6-5
d_call: .
j_call: TRBJ2-1

cdr3_nt: TGTGCCAGCAGCCCTAACCCAGGGGGTACTGAAGCTTTCTTT
cdr3_aa: CASSPNPGGTEAFF
v_call: TRBV7-2
d_call: TRBD1
j_call: TRBJ1-1

cdr3_nt: TGTGCCAGCAGCCAAGAGGGGGTGGGCGGGACCTACGAGCAGTACTTC
cdr3_aa: CASSQEGVGGTYEQYF
v_call: TRBV4-2
d_call: .
j_call: TRBJ2-7

cdr3_nt: TGTGCCAGCAGCTTAAGGATGGGACAGACTGAAGCTTTCTTT
cdr3_aa: CASSLRMGQTEAFF
v_call: TRBV7-2
d_call: TRBD1
j_call: TRBJ1-1

cdr3_nt: TGTGCCAGCAGGGGCGGACAGGTGAACACTGAAGCTTTCTTT
cdr3_aa: CASRGGQVNTEAFF
v_call: TRBV6-1
d_call: TRBD1
j_call: TRBJ1-1

cdr3_nt: TGTGCCAGCAGGGATTTCGGGGGGAACACTGAAGCTTTCTTT
cdr3_aa: CASRDFGGNTEAFF
v_call: TRBV6-1
d_call: .
j_call: TRBJ1-1

cdr3_nt: TGTGCCAGCAGCTTCCCCCTAGCGGGGGGTTATGAATACAATGAGCAGTTCTTC
cdr3_aa: CASSFPLAGGYEYNEQFF
v_call: TRBV5-4
d_call: TRBD2
j_call: TRBJ2-1

cdr3_nt: TGTGCCAGCAGCCGGGTGGCGTACGAGCAGTACTTC
cdr3_aa: CASSRVAYEQYF
v_call: TRBV5-6
d_call: .
j_call: TRBJ2-7

cdr3_nt: TGTGCCAGCAGCCTTCTAGCGGGGGGCCCGACAGATACGCAGTATTTT
cdr3_aa: CASSLLAGGPTDTQYF
v_call: TRBV5-6
d_call: TRBD2
j_call: TRBJ2-3

cdr3_nt: TGTGCCAGCAGCGTAGGTACGAGCGGGTGGGGAGATACGCAGTATTTT
cdr3_aa: CASSVGTSGWGDTQYF
v_call: TRBV9
d_call: .
j_call: TRBJ2-3

cdr3_nt: TGTGCCAGCAGCTTGGGCGGGGTGGGCTACGAGCAGTACTTC
cdr3_aa: CASSLGGVGYEQYF
v_call: TRBV5-5
d_call: .
j_call: TRBJ2-7

cdr3_nt: TGCGCCAGCAGCCCGCGTGATAATGAAAAACTGTTTTTT
cdr3_aa: CASSPRDNEKLFF
v_call: TRBV4-1
d_call: .
j_call: TRBJ1-4

cdr3_nt: TGTGCCAGCAGTTCCTCGACAGGTATTGGAAACACCATATATTTT
cdr3_aa: CASSSSTGIGNTIYF
v_call: TRBV28
d_call: .
j_call: TRBJ1-3

cdr3_nt: TGCGCCAGCAGCCTGAGGGCTAGCACAGATACGCAGTATTTT
cdr3_aa: CASSLRASTDTQYF
v_call: TRBV5-1
d_call: .
j_call: TRBJ2-3

cdr3_nt: TGCGCCAGCAGGGAGGGTCCAGATCAGCCCCAGCATTTT
cdr3_aa: CASREGPDQPQHF
v_call: TRBV5-1
d_call: .
j_call: TRBJ1-5

cdr3_nt: TGTGCCAGCAGCTTAGGGAGGGAGCGTGAAGCTTTCTTT
cdr3_aa: CASSLGREREAFF
v_call: TRBV11-2
d_call: .
j_call: TRBJ1-1

cdr3_nt: TGTGCCAGCAGCTCTCCAGGGTATGGCTACACCTTC
cdr3_aa: CASSSPGYGYTF
v_call: TRBV5-4
d_call: .
j_call: TRBJ1-2

cdr3_nt: TGCGCCAGCAGCGCCTACAGGGTATTGAACACTGAAGCTTTCTTT
cdr3_aa: CASSAYRVLNTEAFF
v_call: TRBV4-1
d_call: .
j_call: TRBJ1-1

cdr3_nt: TGTGCCAGCAGTGAGCGGGGGATCTACGAGCAGTACTTC
cdr3_aa: CASSERGIYEQYF
v_call: TRBV25-1
d_call: TRBD2
j_call: TRBJ2-7

cdr3_nt: TGCGCCAGCAGCTCGGACAGCGCATCGGGGGAGCAGTACTTC
cdr3_aa: CASSSDSASGEQYF
v_call: TRBV5-1
d_call: .
j_call: TRBJ2-7

cdr3_nt: TGCGCCAGCAGCAACTCTAGCGGGGGGTACGGGACCCAGTACTTC
cdr3_aa: CASSNSSGGYGTQYF
v_call: TRBV5-1
d_call: TRBD2
j_call: TRBJ2-5

cdr3_nt: TGTGCCAGCAGCCCAGGGCTAGCGGGAGGGCGGGAGACCCAGTACTTC
cdr3_aa: CASSPGLAGGRETQYF
v_call: TRBV7-9
d_call: TRBD2
j_call: TRBJ2-5

cdr3_nt: TGCGCCAGCAGCCAAGATCGCCAGGGATACGAGCAGTACTTC
cdr3_aa: CASSQDRQGYEQYF
v_call: TRBV4-3
d_call: .
j_call: TRBJ2-7

cdr3_nt: TGTGCCAGTAGCATGGGGACAGGGCCGATTGAGCAGTTCTTC
cdr3_aa: CASSMGTGPIEQFF
v_call: TRBV19
d_call: TRBD1
j_call: TRBJ2-1

cdr3_nt: TGCGCCAGCAGCCAAGATCTCGTCGGGGGGGGCGCAGATACGCAGTATTTT
cdr3_aa: CASSQDLVGGGADTQYF
v_call: TRBV4-3
d_call: TRBD2
j_call: TRBJ2-3

cdr3_nt: TGCAGCGTTGACGCCGGCTCTGGAAACACCATATATTTT
cdr3_aa: CSVDAGSGNTIYF
v_call: TRBV29-1
d_call: .
j_call: TRBJ1-3

cdr3_nt: TGTGCCAGCAGCTTCGGGACAGGAGGAACTGAAGCTTTCTTT
cdr3_aa: CASSFGTGGTEAFF
v_call: TRBV7-9
d_call: TRBD1
j_call: TRBJ1-1

cdr3_nt: TGTGCCAGCTCTAAAGGCGGACAGGGAACAGATACGCAGTATTTT
cdr3_aa: CASSKGGQGTDTQYF
v_call: TRBV25-1
d_call: TRBD1
j_call: TRBJ2-3

cdr3_nt: TGTGCCAGCTCACCCTCTGTGAGACAGCTCAACACTGAAGCTTTCTTT
cdr3_aa: CASSPSVRQLNTEAFF
v_call: TRBV18
d_call: .
j_call: TRBJ1-1

cdr3_nt: TGTGCCAGCAGTGGGTACAGGGGCGACACAGATACGCAGTATTTT
cdr3_aa: CASSGYRGDTDTQYF
v_call: TRBV2
d_call: TRBD1
j_call: TRBJ2-3

cdr3_nt: TGTGCCAGCACCCGACAGGCCTCCTACGAGCAGTACTTC
cdr3_aa: CASTRQASYEQYF
v_call: TRBV5-6
d_call: .
j_call: TRBJ2-7

cdr3_nt: TGTGCCAGCAGCTTAGGGGCCGGGACAGGGAACGAGCAGTTCTTC
cdr3_aa: CASSLGAGTGNEQFF
v_call: TRBV7-9
d_call: TRBD1
j_call: TRBJ2-1

cdr3_nt: TGTGCCAGTAGTATGTTCGGGGACAATCAGCCCCAGCATTTT
cdr3_aa: CASSMFGDNQPQHF
v_call: TRBV19
d_call: .
j_call: TRBJ1-5

cdr3_nt: TGTGCCAGCAGCTCCTCTAGGAATGAGCAGTTCTTC
cdr3_aa: CASSSSRNEQFF
v_call: TRBV11-2
d_call: .
j_call: TRBJ2-1

cdr3_nt: TGTGCCAGTAGTACAAACAGGGCCTACGAGCAGTACTTC
cdr3_aa: CASSTNRAYEQYF
v_call: TRBV19
d_call: .
j_call: TRBJ2-7